This T cell receptor beta chain appears in the sequencing data of a study of cytomegalovirus exposure and HLA in healthy donors. This CDR3 spans 17 amino acids. The V segment lost 4 bases and the J segment 10 bases; nucleotides outside the gene matches: 20. Germline V gives CDR1 SGHNT, CDR2 YYREEE (reference sequence). General study points: Segments of the TCR beta V type were, in most cases, productive about 87% or about 30% of the time in an earlier analysis. Researchers reported in a later analysis that common viral pathogens appeared linked to several top clusters. Reportedly, a later analysis found an Asian-associated ancestry cluster had fewer N-insertions than the roughly 700-donor mean. Some TCR beta chains (roughly 160 of them) were listed as cytomegalovirus-associated.

Of note for this clone: Its antigen is unidentified.

The PCR had 60 Vbeta and 13 Jbeta primers. Data came from immunoSEQ multiplex PCR; TCRdb stores just in-frame clones and leaves some out. The data contain some 96,000 clones, approximately 76% of them seen just once; the ten biggest clones take up around a fifth. This TCR came from a woman aged 55-69 years in good health and CMV-seropositive. Sequencing was performed on PBMCs. This rearrangement joins TRBV5-4 to TRBJ1-1; TRBD1 matches at 9 bases. The CDR3 protein is CASSHPGTGSTLGPAFF. The CDR3 DNA sequence: TGTGCCAGCAGCCATCCTGGGACAGGGAGCACCTTAGGCCCAGCTTTCTTT.